This TCR beta chain was observed in a study of T cells in localized non-small cell lung cancer. This table comes from immunoSEQ multiplex PCR, and its TCRdb copy is limited to in-frame clones, with some not included. The sample holds tens of thousands of clones, less than 80% seen once. General study results and limits: Sequencing covered just one tumor region, so heterogeneity cannot be ruled out.

Remarks on this clone: Its target is not known.

This CDR3 contains 14 residues. Germline CDR1 MGHRA, CDR2 YSYEKL. Trimming pared 1 base from V and 7 bases from J, leaving 11 bases between. The sequence derives from a male donor aged 60 or older with stage II squamous cell lung carcinoma. The chain links TRBV4-1 to TRBJ1-5; no firm D call. The specimen comprised peripheral blood, sampled before any cancer treatment. CDR3 nucleotides: TGCGCCAGCAGCCAAGCGGTCGGGGTCCAGCCCCAGCATTTT. It is translated as CASSQAVGVQPQHF.